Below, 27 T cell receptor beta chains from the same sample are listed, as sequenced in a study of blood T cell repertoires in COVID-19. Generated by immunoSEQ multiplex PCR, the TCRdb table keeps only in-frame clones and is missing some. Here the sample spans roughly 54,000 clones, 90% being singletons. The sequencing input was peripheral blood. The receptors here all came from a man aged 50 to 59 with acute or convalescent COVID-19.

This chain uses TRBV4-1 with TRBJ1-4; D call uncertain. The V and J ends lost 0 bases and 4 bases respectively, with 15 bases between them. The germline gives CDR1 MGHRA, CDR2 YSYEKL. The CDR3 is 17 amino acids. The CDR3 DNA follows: TGCGCCAGCAGCCAAGATTCGGGGAGGGCCCTTAATGAAAAACTGTTTTTT. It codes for CASSQDSGRALNEKLFF.

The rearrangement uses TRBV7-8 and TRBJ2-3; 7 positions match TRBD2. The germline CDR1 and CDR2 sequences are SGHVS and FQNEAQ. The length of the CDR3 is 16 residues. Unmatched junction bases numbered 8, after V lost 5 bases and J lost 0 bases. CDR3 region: CASSPTRGGSTDTQYF. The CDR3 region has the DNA TGTGCCAGCAGCCCGACAAGGGGAGGGAGCACAGATACGCAGTATTTT.

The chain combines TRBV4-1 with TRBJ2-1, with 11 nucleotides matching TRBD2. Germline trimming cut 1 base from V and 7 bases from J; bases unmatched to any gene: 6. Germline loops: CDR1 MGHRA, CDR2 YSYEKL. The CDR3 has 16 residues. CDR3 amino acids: CASSQGITSGSNEQFF. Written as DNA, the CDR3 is TGCGCCAGCAGCCAAGGTATAACTAGCGGGAGTAATGAGCAGTTCTTC.

CDR3 coding DNA: TGTGCTAGTGGTTTCCGGGGAGGGGGCTCCTACGAGCAGTACTTC. It encodes CASGFRGGGSYEQYF. The chain uses TRBV12-5 and TRBJ2-7; possibly TRBD2 for D (7 bases). V shed 3 bases and J shed 0 bases, with 12 bases lying between them. The germline CDR1 and CDR2 sequences are LGHNT and FRNRAP. CDR3 size: 15 residues.

The CDR3 region has the DNA TGCAGCGTCTCTCCGGACAGGGGAGGATACTATGGCTACACCTTC. This encodes CSVSPDRGGYYGYTF. V usage is TRBV29-1 and J usage is TRBJ1-2; 9 positions match TRBD1. This CDR3 has 15 amino acids. V shed 6 bases and J 3 bases; nucleotides not matched to a gene: 11. Germline CDR1 SQVTM, CDR2 ANQGSEA.

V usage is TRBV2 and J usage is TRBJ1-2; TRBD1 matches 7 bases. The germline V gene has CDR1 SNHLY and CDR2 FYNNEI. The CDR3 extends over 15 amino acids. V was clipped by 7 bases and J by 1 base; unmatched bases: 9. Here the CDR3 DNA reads TGTGCCAGCACGGGGGACAGCCTTTTTAACTATGGCTACACCTTC. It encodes CASTGDSLFNYGYTF.

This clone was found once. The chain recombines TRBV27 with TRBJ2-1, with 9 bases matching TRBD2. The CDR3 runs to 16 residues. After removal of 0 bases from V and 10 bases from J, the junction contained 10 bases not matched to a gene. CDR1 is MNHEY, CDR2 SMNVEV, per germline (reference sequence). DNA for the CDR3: TGTGCCAGCAGTTTATCCGGGCGGGAGGGCCTTAGGGAGCAGTTCTTC. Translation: CASSLSGREGLREQFF.

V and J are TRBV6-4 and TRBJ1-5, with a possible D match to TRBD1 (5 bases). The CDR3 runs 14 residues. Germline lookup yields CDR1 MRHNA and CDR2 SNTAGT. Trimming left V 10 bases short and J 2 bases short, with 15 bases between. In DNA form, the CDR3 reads TGTGCCACCTTTAGGGGTTTCGGCAATCAGCCCCAGCATTTT. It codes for CATFRGFGNQPQHF.

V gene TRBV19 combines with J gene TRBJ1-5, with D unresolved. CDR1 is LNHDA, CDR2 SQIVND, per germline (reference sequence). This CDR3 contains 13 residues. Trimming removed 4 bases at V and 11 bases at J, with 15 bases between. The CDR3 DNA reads TGTGCCAGTAGTAGAGGTGGCTGGGAGGCCCAGCATTTT. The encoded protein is CASSRGGWEAQHF.

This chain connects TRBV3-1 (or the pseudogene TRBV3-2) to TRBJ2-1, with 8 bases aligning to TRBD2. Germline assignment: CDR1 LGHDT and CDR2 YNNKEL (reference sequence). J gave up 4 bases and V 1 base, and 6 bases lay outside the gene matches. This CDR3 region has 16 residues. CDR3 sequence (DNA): TGTGCCAGCAGCCAAGGTCTTAGCGGGGCGTACAATGAGCAGTTCTTC. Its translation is CASSQGLSGAYNEQFF.

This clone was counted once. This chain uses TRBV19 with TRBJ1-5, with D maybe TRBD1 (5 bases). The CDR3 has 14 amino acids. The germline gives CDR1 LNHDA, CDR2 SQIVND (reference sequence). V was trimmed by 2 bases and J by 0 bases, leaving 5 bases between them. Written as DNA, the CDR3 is TGTGCCAGTAGTATACAGGGTAGCAATCAGCCCCAGCATTTT. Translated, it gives CASSIQGSNQPQHF. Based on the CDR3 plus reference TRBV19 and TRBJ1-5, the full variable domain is DGGITQSPKYLFRKEGQNVTLSCEQNLNHDAMYWYRQDPGQGLRLIYYSQIVNDFQKGDIAEGYSVSREKKESFPLTVTSAQKNPTAFYLCASSIQGSNQPQHFGDGTRLSIL.

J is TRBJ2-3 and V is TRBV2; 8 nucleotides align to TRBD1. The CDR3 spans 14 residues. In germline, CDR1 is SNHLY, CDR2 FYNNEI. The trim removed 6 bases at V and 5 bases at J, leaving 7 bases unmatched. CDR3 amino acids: CASRTRQGRDTQYF. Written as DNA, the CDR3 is TGTGCCAGCAGAACTCGACAGGGGAGAGATACGCAGTATTTT.

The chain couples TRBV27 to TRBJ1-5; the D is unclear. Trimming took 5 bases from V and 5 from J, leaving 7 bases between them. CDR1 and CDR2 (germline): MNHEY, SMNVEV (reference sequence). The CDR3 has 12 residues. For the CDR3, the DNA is TGTGCCAGCAGTGAGGGAGATCAGCCCCAGCATTTT. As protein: CASSEGDQPQHF.

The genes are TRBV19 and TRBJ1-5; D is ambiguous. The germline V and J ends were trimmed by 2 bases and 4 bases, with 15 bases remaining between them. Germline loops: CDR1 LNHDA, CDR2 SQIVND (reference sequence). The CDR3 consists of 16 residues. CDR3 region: CASSINPFLLNQPQHF. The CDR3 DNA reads TGTGCCAGTAGTATAAACCCCTTCCTCCTAAATCAGCCCCAGCATTTT.

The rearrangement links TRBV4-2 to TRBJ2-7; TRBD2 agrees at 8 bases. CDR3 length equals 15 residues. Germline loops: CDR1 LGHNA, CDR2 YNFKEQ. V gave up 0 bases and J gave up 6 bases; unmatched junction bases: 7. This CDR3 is CASSQDPGGPREQYF. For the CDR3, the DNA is TGTGCCAGCAGCCAAGATCCGGGAGGGCCGCGCGAGCAGTACTTC.

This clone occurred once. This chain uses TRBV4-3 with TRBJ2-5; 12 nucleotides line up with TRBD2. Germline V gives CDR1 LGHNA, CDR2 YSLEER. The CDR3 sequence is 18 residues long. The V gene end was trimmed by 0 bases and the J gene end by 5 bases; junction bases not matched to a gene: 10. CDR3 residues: CASSQDWSSGRAGETQYF. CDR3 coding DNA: TGCGCCAGCAGCCAAGACTGGTCTAGCGGGAGGGCCGGGGAGACCCAGTACTTC.

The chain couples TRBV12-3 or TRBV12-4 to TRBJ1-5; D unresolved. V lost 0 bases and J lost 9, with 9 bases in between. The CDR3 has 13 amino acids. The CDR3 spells CASSLAGFGPQHF. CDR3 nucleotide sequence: TGTGCCAGCAGTTTAGCCGGGTTTGGGCCCCAGCATTTT.

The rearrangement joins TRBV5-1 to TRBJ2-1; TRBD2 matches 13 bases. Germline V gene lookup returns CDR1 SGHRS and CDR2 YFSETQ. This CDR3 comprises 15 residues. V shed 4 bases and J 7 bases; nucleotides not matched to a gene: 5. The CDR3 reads CASSAGLAGVNEQFF. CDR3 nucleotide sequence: TGCGCCAGCAGCGCAGGACTAGCGGGAGTTAATGAGCAGTTCTTC.

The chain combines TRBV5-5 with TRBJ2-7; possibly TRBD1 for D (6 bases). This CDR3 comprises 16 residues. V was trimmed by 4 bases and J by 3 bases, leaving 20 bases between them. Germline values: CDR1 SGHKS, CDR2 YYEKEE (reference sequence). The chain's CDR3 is CASSPSPDRRFYEQYF. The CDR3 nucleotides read TGTGCCAGCAGCCCCTCTCCGGACAGACGCTTCTACGAGCAGTACTTC.

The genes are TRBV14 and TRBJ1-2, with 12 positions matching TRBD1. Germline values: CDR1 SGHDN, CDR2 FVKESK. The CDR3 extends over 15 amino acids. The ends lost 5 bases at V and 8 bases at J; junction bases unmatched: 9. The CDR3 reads CASSGRDRGRWGYTF. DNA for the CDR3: TGTGCCAGCAGCGGCCGGGACAGGGGGCGCTGGGGCTACACCTTC.

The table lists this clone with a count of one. This CDR3 is CASGGVSTDTQYF. CDR3 in DNA: TGTGCCAGTGGGGGGGTTAGCACAGATACGCAGTATTTT. This chain uses TRBV19 with TRBJ2-3, with 7 positions matching TRBD2. The trim removed 8 bases at V and 0 bases at J, leaving 2 bases unmatched. This CDR3 has 13 amino acids. Germline V gives CDR1 LNHDA, CDR2 SQIVND (reference sequence).

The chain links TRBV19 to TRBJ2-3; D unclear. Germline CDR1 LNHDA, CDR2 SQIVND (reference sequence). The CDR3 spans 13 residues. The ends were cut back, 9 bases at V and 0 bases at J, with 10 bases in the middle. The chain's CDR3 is CASQYRSTDTQYF. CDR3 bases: TGTGCCAGCCAGTACCGAAGCACAGATACGCAGTATTTT.

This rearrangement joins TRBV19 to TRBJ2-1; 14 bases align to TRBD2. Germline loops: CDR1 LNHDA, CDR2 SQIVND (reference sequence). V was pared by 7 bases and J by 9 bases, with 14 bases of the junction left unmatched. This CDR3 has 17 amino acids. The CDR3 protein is CASTQRGLAGAGTEQFF. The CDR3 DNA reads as TGTGCCAGTACTCAGAGGGGACTAGCGGGAGCTGGGACTGAGCAGTTCTTC.

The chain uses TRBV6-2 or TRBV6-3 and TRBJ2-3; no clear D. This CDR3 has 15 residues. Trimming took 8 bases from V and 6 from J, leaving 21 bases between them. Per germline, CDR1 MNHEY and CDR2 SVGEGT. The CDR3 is CASRPNQLQADTQYF. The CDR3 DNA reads TGTGCCAGCCGCCCTAACCAGCTTCAAGCGGATACGCAGTATTTT.

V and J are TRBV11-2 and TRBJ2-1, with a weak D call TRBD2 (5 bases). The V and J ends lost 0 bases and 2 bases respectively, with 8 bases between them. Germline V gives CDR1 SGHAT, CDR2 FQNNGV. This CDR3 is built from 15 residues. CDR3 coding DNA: TGTGCCAGCAGCTTAGACGGGATCACCTACAATGAGCAGTTCTTC. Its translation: CASSLDGITYNEQFF.

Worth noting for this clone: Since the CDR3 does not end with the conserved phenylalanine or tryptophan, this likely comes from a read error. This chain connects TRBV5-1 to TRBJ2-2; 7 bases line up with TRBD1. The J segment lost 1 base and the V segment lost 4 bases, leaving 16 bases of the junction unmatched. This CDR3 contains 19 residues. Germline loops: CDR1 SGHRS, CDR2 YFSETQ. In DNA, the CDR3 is TGCGCCAGCAGCCCCCATGGTAGAGGGGGCGTCGTGAACACCGGGGAGCTGTTTCTT. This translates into CASSPHGRGGVVNTGELFL.

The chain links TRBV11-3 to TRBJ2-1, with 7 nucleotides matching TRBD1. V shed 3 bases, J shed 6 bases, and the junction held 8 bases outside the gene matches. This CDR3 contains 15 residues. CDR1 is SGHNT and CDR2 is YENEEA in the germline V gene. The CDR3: CASSFRQGMGNEQFF. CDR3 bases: TGTGCCAGCAGCTTCAGACAGGGCATGGGCAATGAGCAGTTCTTC.